This T cell receptor (beta chain) was documented in a study of T cell changes during pregnancy in multiple sclerosis. This CDR3 is 16 amino acids long. V was clipped by 0 bases and J by 2 bases; unmatched bases: 2. Per the germline V gene, CDR1 is LNHDA and CDR2 is SQIVND (reference sequence). Sequenced by immunoSEQ multiplex PCR; TCRdb stores in-frame clones only, minus some. The data show about 92,000 clones, 85% to 95% seen once. The TCR comes from a female donor with multiple sclerosis, enrolled in a pregnancy study. The sample was peripheral blood, taken in the third trimester of pregnancy. The chain links TRBV19 to TRBJ2-5, with 11 bases lining up with TRBD2. The CDR3 coding sequence is TGTGCCAGTAGTATAGATCTAGCGGGAGGACAAGAGACCCAGTACTTC. Its protein is CASSIDLAGGQETQYF.